This is a list of T cell receptor beta chains from one sample in a study of Ad26.COV2.S vaccination and SARS-CoV-2 variants. Measured with immunoSEQ multiplex PCR; TCRdb has only the in-frame clones, and not every one. The sample consists of 150,000 to 200,000 clones, around nine tenths of them appearing once. Source: peripheral blood, taken after recovery from COVID-19. Source of these receptors: a human donor who had recovered from COVID-19. Each CDR3 is given without its conserved first and last residue. Fields, in order: D gene, J gene, V gene, clone size, CDR3 protein. A D gene is named only where the DNA matches it firmly. The listing skips clone size in some rows; elsewhere it reads once, few, many or a size class.

TRBD1	TRBJ2-5	TRBV19	.	ASSAGQGRVETQY
.	TRBJ2-1	TRBV30	once	AWSPGAGSNEQF
TRBD1	TRBJ1-6	TRBV29-1	.	SVGDRGGSPLH
.	TRBJ2-7	TRBV5-1	.	ASSLAWDATYEQY
.	TRBJ2-7	TRBV2	few	AHKSGVSYEQY
.	TRBJ2-7	TRBV19	.	ASSRGQSYEQY
.	TRBJ2-7	TRBV10-3	.	AISDRDSGSYEQY
.	TRBJ1-1	TRBV18	.	ASSPNQGMNTEAF
TRBD2	TRBJ2-1	TRBV9	.	ASSVDFTSGYNEQF
.	TRBJ2-3	TRBV3-1/TRBV3-2	.	ASSQERPDTQY
.	TRBJ2-2	TRBV4-2	.	ASSQAAFANTGELF
.	TRBJ2-7	TRBV7-9	.	ASSQVSYEQY
TRBD2	TRBJ2-3	TRBV9	.	ASSVAGLAGVPTDTQY
TRBD2	TRBJ2-4	TRBV4-2	.	ASSQEALAGGLGKNIQY
TRBD1	TRBJ1-2	TRBV3-1/TRBV3-2	.	ASSQGTGANYGYT
.	TRBJ1-5	TRBV7-2	.	ASSLNNRASNQPQH
.	TRBJ2-5	TRBV29-1	.	SVEGVRGSVQETQY
.	TRBJ1-5	TRBV30	.	AWSDQINQPQH